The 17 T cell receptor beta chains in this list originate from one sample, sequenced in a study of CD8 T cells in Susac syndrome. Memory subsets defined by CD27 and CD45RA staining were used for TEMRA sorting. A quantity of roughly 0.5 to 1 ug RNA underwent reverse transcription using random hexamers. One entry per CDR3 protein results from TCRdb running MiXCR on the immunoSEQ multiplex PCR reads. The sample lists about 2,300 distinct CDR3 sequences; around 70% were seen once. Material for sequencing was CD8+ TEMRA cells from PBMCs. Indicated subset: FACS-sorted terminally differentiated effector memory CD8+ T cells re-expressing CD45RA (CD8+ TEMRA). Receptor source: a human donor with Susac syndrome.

CDR3 amino acids: CAWRVLATPPLEQYF. The DNA for the CDR3 is TGTGCCTGGAGGGTACTAGCGACCCCCCCCCTCGAGCAGTACTTC. The chain uses TRBV30 and TRBJ2-7, with TRBD2 matching over 7 bases. In germline, CDR1 is GTSNPN, CDR2 SVGIG (reference sequence). The CDR3 is made up of 15 amino acids. The J segment lost 6 bases and the V segment lost 3 bases, leaving 14 bases of the junction unmatched.

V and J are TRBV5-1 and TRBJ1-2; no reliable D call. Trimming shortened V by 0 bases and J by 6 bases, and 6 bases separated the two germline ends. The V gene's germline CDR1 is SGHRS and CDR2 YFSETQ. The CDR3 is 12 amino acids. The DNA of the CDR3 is TGCGCCAGCAGCTTGGAGAGTCATGGCTACACCTTC. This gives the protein CASSLESHGYTF.

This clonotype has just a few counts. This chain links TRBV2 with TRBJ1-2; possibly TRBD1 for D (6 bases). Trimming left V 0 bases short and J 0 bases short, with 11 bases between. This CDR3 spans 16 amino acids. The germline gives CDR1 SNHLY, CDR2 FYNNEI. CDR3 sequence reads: CASSEAWGGPNYGYTF. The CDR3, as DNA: TGTGCCAGCAGTGAAGCGTGGGGGGGGCCTAACTATGGCTACACCTTC.

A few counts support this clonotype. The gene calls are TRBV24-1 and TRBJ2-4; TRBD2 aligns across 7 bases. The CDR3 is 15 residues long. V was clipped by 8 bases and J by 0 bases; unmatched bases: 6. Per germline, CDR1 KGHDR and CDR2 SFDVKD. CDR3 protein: CATTLKRGAKNIQYF. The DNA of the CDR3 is TGTGCCACCACCCTCAAGCGGGGAGCCAAAAACATTCAGTACTTC.

The CDR3 protein is CASRTQGPGNTIYF. The CDR3 DNA reads as TGTGCCAGCAGAACTCAGGGTCCGGGAAACACCATATATTTT. The rearrangement uses TRBV12-3 or TRBV12-4 and TRBJ1-3, with D maybe TRBD1 (5 bases). The CDR3 sequence is 14 residues long. Trimming removed 6 bases from V and 4 bases from J, with 13 bases in between.

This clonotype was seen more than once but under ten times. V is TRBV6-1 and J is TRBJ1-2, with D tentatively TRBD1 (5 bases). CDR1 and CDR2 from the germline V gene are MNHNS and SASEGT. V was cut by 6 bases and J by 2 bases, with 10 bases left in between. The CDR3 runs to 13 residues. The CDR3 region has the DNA TGTGCCAGCAGCCCACAGGAGAACTATGGCTACACCTTC. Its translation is CASSPQENYGYTF.

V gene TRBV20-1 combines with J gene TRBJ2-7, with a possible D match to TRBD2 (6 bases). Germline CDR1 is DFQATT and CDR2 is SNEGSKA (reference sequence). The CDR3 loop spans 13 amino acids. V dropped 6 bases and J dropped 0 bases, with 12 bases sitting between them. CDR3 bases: TGCAGTGCGAGGGGCGGGGACTCCTACGAGCAGTACTTC. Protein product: CSARGGDSYEQYF.

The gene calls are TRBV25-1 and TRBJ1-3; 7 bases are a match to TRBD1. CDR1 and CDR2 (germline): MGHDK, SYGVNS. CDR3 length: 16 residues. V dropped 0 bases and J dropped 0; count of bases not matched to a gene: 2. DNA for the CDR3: TGTGCCAGCAGTGAATACGACAGGGTCTCTGGAAACACCATATATTTT. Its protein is CASSEYDRVSGNTIYF.

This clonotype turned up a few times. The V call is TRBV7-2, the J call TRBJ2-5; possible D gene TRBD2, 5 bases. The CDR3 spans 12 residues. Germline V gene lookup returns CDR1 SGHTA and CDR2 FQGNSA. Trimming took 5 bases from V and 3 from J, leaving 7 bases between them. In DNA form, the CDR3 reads TGTGCCAGCAGCGTCGGGGAAGAGACCCAGTACTTC. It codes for CASSVGEETQYF.

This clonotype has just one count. The CDR3 spells CASSPYAGANEKLFF. In DNA form, the CDR3 reads TGTGCCAGCAGCCCTTACGCTGGTGCTAATGAAAAACTGTTTTTT. The gene calls are TRBV9 and TRBJ1-4; D gene uncertain. CDR3 length: 15 amino acids. Germline CDR1 and CDR2: SGDLS and YYNGEE. Trimming left V 4 bases short and J 3 bases short, with 13 bases between.

The CDR3: CASSLGRLYEQYF. The CDR3 region has the DNA TGTGCCAGCAGCTTAGGCAGGCTCTACGAGCAGTACTTC. The rearrangement links TRBV7-6 to TRBJ2-7; D gene unclear. Trimming shortened V by 1 base and J by 3 bases, and 7 bases separated the two germline ends. The CDR3 totals 13 residues. CDR1 is SGHVS and CDR2 is FNYEAQ in the germline V gene.

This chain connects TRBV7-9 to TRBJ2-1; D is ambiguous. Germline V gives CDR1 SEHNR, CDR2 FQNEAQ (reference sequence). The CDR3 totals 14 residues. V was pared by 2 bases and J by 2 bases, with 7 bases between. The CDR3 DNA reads TGTGCCAGCAGCTTACGGCGAGCCTACAATGAGCAGTTCTTC. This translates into CASSLRRAYNEQFF.

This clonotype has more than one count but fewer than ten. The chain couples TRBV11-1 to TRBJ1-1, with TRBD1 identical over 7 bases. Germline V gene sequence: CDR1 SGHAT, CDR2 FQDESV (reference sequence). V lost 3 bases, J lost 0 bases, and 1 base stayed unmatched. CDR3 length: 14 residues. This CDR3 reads CASSLDRMNTEAFF. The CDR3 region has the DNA TGTGCCAGCAGCTTGGACAGGATGAACACTGAAGCTTTCTTT.

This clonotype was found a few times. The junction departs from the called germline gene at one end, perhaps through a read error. CDR3 nucleotides: TGCGCCAGCAGGCAAGATTGGGACAGCGCCTACAATGAGCAGTTCTTC. It encodes CASRQDWDSAYNEQFF. This chain links TRBV4-1 with TRBJ2-1; TRBD1 aligns across 7 bases. This CDR3 has 16 residues. Germline V lookup: CDR1 MGHRA, CDR2 YSYEKL.

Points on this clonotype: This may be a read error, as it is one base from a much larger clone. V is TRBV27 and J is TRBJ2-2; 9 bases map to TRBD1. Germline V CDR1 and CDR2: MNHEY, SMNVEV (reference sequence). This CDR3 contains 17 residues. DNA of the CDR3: TGTGCCCGCAGTTTCCAAGGACAGGGGATCAACACCGGGGAGCTGTTTTTT. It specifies CARSFQGQGINTGELFF.

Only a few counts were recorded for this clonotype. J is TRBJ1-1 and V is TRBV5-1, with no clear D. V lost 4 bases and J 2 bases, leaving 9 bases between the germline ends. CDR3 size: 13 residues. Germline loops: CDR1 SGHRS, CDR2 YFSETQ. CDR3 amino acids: CASSQDYNTEAFF. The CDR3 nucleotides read TGCGCCAGCAGCCAAGATTACAACACTGAAGCTTTCTTT.

For the CDR3, the DNA is TGTGCCAGCAGCATACCGGGACAGGGGAACTACGAGCAGTACTTC. Amino acids: CASSIPGQGNYEQYF. The chain recombines TRBV13 with TRBJ2-7; TRBD1 agrees at 10 bases. Germline CDR1 is PRHDT and CDR2 is FYEKMQ (reference sequence). CDR3 size: 15 residues. With V trimmed by 5 bases and J by 3 bases, 7 bases remained unmatched. The full variable domain, in which reference TRBV13 and TRBJ2-7 provide the parts outside the CDR3, is AAGVIQSPRHLIKEKRETATLKCYPIPRHDTVYWYQQGPGQDPQFLISFYEKMQSDKGSIPDRFSAQQFSDYHSELNMSSLELGDSALYFCASSIPGQGNYEQYFGPGTRLTVT.